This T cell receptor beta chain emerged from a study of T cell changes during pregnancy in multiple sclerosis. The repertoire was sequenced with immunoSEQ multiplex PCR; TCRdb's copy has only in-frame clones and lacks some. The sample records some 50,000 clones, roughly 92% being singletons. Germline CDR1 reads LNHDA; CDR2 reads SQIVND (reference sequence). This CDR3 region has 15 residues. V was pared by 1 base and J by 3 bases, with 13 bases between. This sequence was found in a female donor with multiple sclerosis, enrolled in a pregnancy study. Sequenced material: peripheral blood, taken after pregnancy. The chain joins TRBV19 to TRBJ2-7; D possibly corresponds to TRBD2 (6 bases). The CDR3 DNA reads TGTGCCAGTAGTATAGCGGCCGGAGGGAGCTACGAGCAGTACTTC. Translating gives CASSIAAGGSYEQYF.